One T cell receptor (beta chain) is described in this entry. The data were taken from a study of cytomegalovirus exposure and HLA in healthy donors. PCR primers comprised 60 Vbeta and 13 Jbeta primers. The table came from immunoSEQ multiplex PCR; TCRdb's copy has only in-frame clones and leaves some out. The data show roughly 200,000 clones, approximately 82% seen once. The sample consisted of PBMCs. This clonotype originated in a man aged 18 to 30 in good health and CMV-seronegative.

CDR3 sequence: CASSADRGNQPQHF. The CDR3 DNA is TGTGCCAGCAGCGCCGACAGGGGAAATCAGCCCCAGCATTTT. This chain uses TRBV9 with TRBJ1-5; 8 bases map to TRBD1. V shed 3 bases, J shed 4 bases, and the junction held 3 bases outside the gene matches. The length of the CDR3 is 14 residues. From germline, CDR1 is SGDLS and CDR2 YYNGEE.